Shown below are 9 T cell receptor beta chains from a single sample sequenced in a study of cytomegalovirus exposure and HLA in healthy donors. Both 60 Vbeta primers and 13 Jbeta primers went into the PCR. TCRdb keeps only in-frame clones here, not all; method: immunoSEQ multiplex PCR. The sample contains approximately 190,000 clones, about four fifths of which appear only once. Sequencing was performed on PBMCs. These receptors all come from a boy aged 5-17 years in good health and CMV-seronegative.

The CDR3, as DNA: TGTGCCTGGAGTAGGCAGCGAAGCAATCAGCCCCAGCATTTT. Its translation: CAWSRQRSNQPQHF. This sequence joins TRBV30 and TRBJ1-5; no definite D call. The V and J ends lost 2 bases and 1 base respectively, with 9 bases between them. Germline CDR1 and CDR2: GTSNPN and SVGIG (reference sequence). The CDR3 is 14 amino acids.

The chain employs TRBV29-1 and TRBJ2-2; a possible D gene is TRBD2 (6 bases). V lost 2 bases and J lost 6, with 10 bases in between. CDR1 and CDR2 (germline): SQVTM, ANQGSEA. The CDR3 sequence is 13 residues long. CDR3 sequence: CSVEKGLPGELFF. DNA for the CDR3: TGCAGCGTTGAAAAAGGACTACCCGGGGAGCTGTTTTTT.

This chain links TRBV30 with TRBJ2-7; TRBD2 aligns across 7 bases. The CDR3 extends over 16 amino acids. Germline loops: CDR1 GTSNPN, CDR2 SVGIG (reference sequence). The junction had 12 bases not matched to a gene; V was cut back by 1 base and J by 3 bases. The CDR3 DNA follows: TGTGCCTGGAGTGGGGGGGGACTAAGTCCCATCTACGAGCAGTACTTC. It is translated as CAWSGGGLSPIYEQYF.

The chain recombines TRBV11-2 with TRBJ2-7; possible D gene TRBD2, 6 bases. Germline V gives CDR1 SGHAT, CDR2 FQNNGV. The CDR3 extends over 14 amino acids. V was trimmed by 5 bases and J by 4 bases, leaving 15 bases between them. CDR3 DNA: TGTGCCAGCAGCCTAGGGACTTTCCCTTACGAGCAGTACTTC. It is translated as CASSLGTFPYEQYF.

DNA for the CDR3: TGTGCCAGCAGTTCCACAGGGGTTACTGAAGCTTTCTTT. This translates into CASSSTGVTEAFF. V and J are TRBV27 and TRBJ1-1; 7 bases are a match to TRBD1. After removal of 4 bases from V and 5 bases from J, the junction contained 4 bases not matched to a gene. The CDR3 covers 13 residues. The germline CDR1 and CDR2 sequences are MNHEY and SMNVEV (reference sequence).

This chain uses TRBV30 with TRBJ2-1, with D hard to call. The CDR3 loop spans 13 amino acids. Trimming cost V 3 bases and J 1 base, with 7 bases left between them. Germline values: CDR1 GTSNPN, CDR2 SVGIG (reference sequence). This CDR3 is CAWRAYSYNEQFF. The CDR3 bases are TGTGCCTGGAGGGCTTATTCCTACAATGAGCAGTTCTTC.

This rearrangement joins TRBV5-8 to TRBJ2-3, with D uncertain. Germline V gene sequence: CDR1 SGHTS, CDR2 YDEGEE. This CDR3 has 15 residues. Trimming pared 1 base from V and 2 bases from J, leaving 11 bases between. The CDR3 coding sequence is TGTGCCAGCAGCTTGAGCAGCGCATTCACAGATACGCAGTATTTT. This translates into CASSLSSAFTDTQYF.

The genes are TRBV19 and TRBJ1-1, with D possibly being TRBD1 (6 bases). Germline CDR1 reads LNHDA; CDR2 reads SQIVND (reference sequence). The V and J ends lost 3 bases and 4 bases respectively, with 15 bases between them. This CDR3 region has 15 residues. CDR3 sequence reads: CASSIPTGKSTEAFF. CDR3 bases: TGTGCCAGTAGTATCCCCACAGGGAAGAGCACTGAAGCTTTCTTT.

The J gene is TRBJ2-5, the V gene TRBV9; 7 bases fit TRBD1. The CDR3 has 16 residues. Germline V gene lookup returns CDR1 SGDLS and CDR2 YYNGEE. With 0 bases clipped from V and 0 bases from J, the junction kept 5 bases outside the gene matches. The CDR3 region is CASSVGGGRNQETQYF. The CDR3 nucleotides are TGTGCCAGCAGCGTAGGAGGGGGCCGCAACCAAGAGACCCAGTACTTC.